The sequence of this TCR beta chain was determined in a study of response to subunit inactivated influenza vaccine. This CDR3 contains 14 residues. CDR1 is PRHDT and CDR2 is FYEKMQ in the germline V gene (reference sequence). Between the trimmed V and J ends, which lost 5 bases and 4 bases, there was a span of 12 bases. MiXCR was run by TCRdb on the RT-PCR reads, yielding one entry per CDR3 protein. This sample has around 650,000 distinct CDR3 sequences, with approximately 15% found just once. General study findings and limits: It was suggested by the authors that few new T cells are recruited by each seasonal influenza vaccination.

This clonotype has only a few counts. Its antigen is as yet unknown. V usage is TRBV13 and J usage is TRBJ1-5; D possibly corresponds to TRBD1 (6 bases). The sequenced sample was PBMCs from blood, obtained less than 13 days after vaccination. This TCR was recovered from a man aged 45-60 years who received an inactivated influenza vaccine. As DNA, the CDR3 is TGTGCCAGCAGCATAAGGGGGAGGAATCAGCCCCAGCATTTT. Translating it yields CASSIRGRNQPQHF. The complete variable domain, with remaining parts taken from reference TRBV13 and TRBJ1-5, reads AAGVIQSPRHLIKEKRETATLKCYPIPRHDTVYWYQQGPGQDPQFLISFYEKMQSDKGSIPDRFSAQQFSDYHSELNMSSLELGDSALYFCASSIRGRNQPQHFGDGTRLSIL.